The clone carrying this T cell receptor beta chain was seen repeatedly, ten times or more. Its specificity is not known. This sample is drawn from a study of response to subunit inactivated influenza vaccine. Points from the study as a whole: Each seasonal influenza vaccination, the authors suggested, recruits few new T cells.

A single record per CDR3 protein comes from TCRdb applying MiXCR to the RT-PCR reads. The table includes about 530,000 distinct CDR3 sequences, about an eighth detected once. Trimming shortened V by 2 bases and J by 5 bases, and 12 bases separated the two germline ends. The CDR3 contains 14 residues. The chain recombines TRBV12-3 or TRBV12-4 with TRBJ1-2; unclear D gene. The sequences come from PBMCs from blood, collected on the day of vaccination. This TCR was recovered from a man aged 45-60 years who received an inactivated influenza vaccine. The CDR3 sequence: CASSLNPETYGYTF. In DNA form, the CDR3 reads TGTGCCAGCAGTTTAAACCCTGAGACATATGGCTACACCTTC.